This is a list of T cell receptor beta chains from one sample in a study of T cell responses to AZD1222 COVID-19 vaccine. TCRdb keeps only in-frame clones here, not all; method: immunoSEQ multiplex PCR. The sample carries under 150,000 clones, over 75% recorded once. Source: peripheral blood, taken 28 days after the second dose of the MenACWY control vaccine. Receptors originate from an adult who received the MenACWY meningococcal vaccine as a control. Both conserved end residues are part of each CDR3. The order of the fields is V gene, J gene, CDR3 protein.

>TRBV18|TRBJ1-2
CASSPRGQNANYGYTF
>TRBV12-2|TRBJ2-3
CASRPRSGGSTDTQYF
>TRBV6-1|TRBJ2-2
CASSEFRELFF
>TRBV9|TRBJ2-3
CASSLDGSTDTQYF
>TRBV21-1|TRBJ2-1
CASGAPRYNEQFF
>TRBV24-1|TRBJ1-2
CATSDFSGSGHGYTF
>TRBV28|TRBJ1-2
CASRQNRGFRGYTF
>TRBV21-1|TRBJ1-5
CASSPRGVRQPQHF
>TRBV30|TRBJ1-5
CAWSTSLGQAGQPQHF
>TRBV4-2|TRBJ2-6
CASSPGTAVFSGANVLTF
>TRBV6-6|TRBJ2-7
CASSHSQEIYEQYF
>TRBV19|TRBJ1-2
CASGGNYGYTF
>TRBV12-3/TRBV12-4|TRBJ1-3
CASSLKAGNTIYF
>TRBV7-2|TRBJ2-3
CASSVTGRPSTDTQYF
>TRBV7-8|TRBJ1-5
CASSPRTGDQPQHF
>TRBV5-4|TRBJ1-6
CASSLEGRVGSPLHF
>TRBV30|TRBJ1-6
CASRDRENSPLHF
>TRBV13|TRBJ1-2
CASTRGWTFLGYTF
>TRBV27|TRBJ1-2
CASSRRTGDFFYGYTF
>TRBV4-3|TRBJ2-7
CASSQHTLAESSSWPYEQYF
>TRBV5-4|TRBJ1-2
CASSPGQYYGYTF
>TRBV5-8|TRBJ2-3
CASSGGTGGTDTQYF
>TRBV6-4|TRBJ2-3
CASSADRTDTQYF
>TRBV4-2|TRBJ1-5
CASSQDMVPGSDQPQHF
>TRBV3-1/TRBV3-2|TRBJ1-6
CASSQVTVNSPLHF
>TRBV5-4|TRBJ1-4
CASSLGGFMEKLFF
>TRBV28|TRBJ1-5
CASSWTPGARQPQHF